These 19 T cell receptor beta chains came from one sample sequenced in a study of blood T cell repertoires in COVID-19. TCRdb's table, derived via immunoSEQ multiplex PCR, lists solely in-frame clones and lacks some. The sample consists of some 66,000 clones, roughly 82% of them appearing once. Sample: peripheral blood. The receptors come from a man aged 55-75 years with acute or convalescent COVID-19.

This clone was detected a few times. The V gene is TRBV9, the J gene TRBJ2-3; maybe TRBD2 (5 bases). The CDR3 sequence is 15 residues long. Trimming cost V 4 bases and J 2 bases, with 14 bases left between them. The V gene's germline CDR1 is SGDLS and CDR2 YYNGEE. CDR3 protein: CASSITNGVTDTQYF. CDR3 coding DNA: TGTGCCAGCAGCATAACGAACGGGGTCACAGATACGCAGTATTTT.

The V and J genes are TRBV6-5 and TRBJ2-7; 7 nucleotides match TRBD2. CDR1 and CDR2 (germline): MNHEY, SVGAGI. Unmatched junction bases numbered 8, after V lost 6 bases and J lost 3 bases. The CDR3 is made up of 14 amino acids. In nucleotides, the CDR3 is TGTGCCAGCAGCGGGCGGGGAGGGCGCTACGAGCAGTACGTC. It encodes CASSGRGGRYEQYV.

This clone was picked up a small number of times. This chain connects TRBV11-2 to TRBJ1-6; 10 nucleotides align to TRBD1. The germline CDR1 and CDR2 sequences are SGHAT and FQNNGV. The CDR3 is made up of 18 amino acids. V shed 5 bases and J 0 bases; nucleotides not matched to a gene: 7. CDR3 loop: CASSLGQGKVSYNSPLHF. In DNA form, the CDR3 reads TGTGCCAGCAGCCTGGGACAGGGGAAGGTCTCCTATAATTCACCCCTCCACTTT. Drawing the rest from reference TRBV11-2 and TRBJ1-6, the complete variable domain is EAGVAQSPRYKIIEKRQSVAFWCNPISGHATLYWYQQILGQGPKLLIQFQNNGVVDDSQLPKDRFSAERLKGVDSTLKIQPAKLEDSAVYLCASSLGQGKVSYNSPLHFGNGTRLTVT.

This clone was observed a single time. The rearrangement links TRBV2 to TRBJ2-7, with 7 nucleotides matching TRBD1. The germline V gene encodes CDR1 SNHLY and CDR2 FYNNEI. V trimming: 3 bases; J trimming: 4 bases; junction bases outside the gene matches: 6. The CDR3 contains 14 residues. CDR3 in amino acids: CASSEGTVLYEQYF. CDR3 coding DNA: TGTGCCAGCAGTGAGGGGACAGTGTTATACGAGCAGTACTTC.

CDR3 protein: CASTPPGWNTEAFF. DNA of the CDR3: TGTGCCAGTACTCCTCCCGGTTGGAACACTGAAGCTTTCTTT. V gene TRBV19 combines with J gene TRBJ1-1, with D unresolved. V was shortened by 7 bases and J by 1 base, with 13 bases between the two germline ends. The CDR3 consists of 14 residues. Per the germline V gene, CDR1 is LNHDA and CDR2 is SQIVND (reference sequence).

This clone has a single count. This rearrangement joins TRBV18 to TRBJ2-5, with 11 bases identical to TRBD1. The length of the CDR3 is 16 residues. Germline CDR1 reads KGHSH; CDR2 reads LQKENI. V shed 5 bases, J shed 0 bases, and the junction held 5 bases outside the gene matches. The CDR3 region is CASSAGDRGNQETQYF. CDR3 in DNA: TGTGCCAGCTCAGCCGGGGACAGGGGGAACCAAGAGACCCAGTACTTC.

The chain joins TRBV15 to TRBJ1-6, with D unresolved. Germline V gene sequence: CDR1 LNHNV, CDR2 YYDKDF (reference sequence). The CDR3 spans 12 residues. Deletions cut 9 bases from V and 4 bases from J, with 7 bases between. The CDR3 DNA reads as TGTGCCACGGCAAAATATAATTCACCCCTCCACTTT. Protein product: CATAKYNSPLHF.

This chain connects TRBV30 to TRBJ2-3, with a weak D call TRBD1 (7 bases). CDR1 is GTSNPN, CDR2 SVGIG, per germline (reference sequence). Trimming took off 2 bases at V and 5 bases at J, with 14 bases between the two ends. The CDR3 is made up of 14 amino acids. The CDR3 region is CAWSQGGNIDTQYF. CDR3 coding DNA: TGTGCCTGGAGTCAGGGGGGCAATATAGATACGCAGTATTTT.

This clone has only one observation. V usage is TRBV7-8 and J usage is TRBJ2-3; D call uncertain. CDR1 SGHVS and CDR2 FQNEAQ come from the germline V gene. Trimming took off 1 base at V and 2 bases at J, with 13 bases between the two ends. This CDR3 has 16 residues. CDR3 nucleotide sequence: TGTGCCAGCAGCTTAGAACAGCCAGAACTCACAGATACGCAGTATTTT. Translated, it gives CASSLEQPELTDTQYF.

The chain uses TRBV6-6 and TRBJ1-2; TRBD1 matches at 7 bases. The CDR3 is made up of 13 amino acids. The germline V gene encodes CDR1 MNHNY and CDR2 SVGAGI (reference sequence). The V segment lost 11 bases and the J segment 1 base; nucleotides outside the gene matches: 7. The CDR3 DNA is TGTGCCTTAACCAGGGGGATTAACTATGGCTACACCTTC. Residues: CALTRGINYGYTF.

This rearrangement joins TRBV27 to TRBJ2-7; weak D call: TRBD2 (6 bases). The germline V and J ends were trimmed by 2 bases and 0 bases, with 11 bases remaining between them. Germline V lookup: CDR1 MNHEY, CDR2 SMNVEV (reference sequence). The CDR3 runs 15 residues. The CDR3 region has the DNA TGTGCCAGCAGTTTAACTGCCGGGAGCTCCTACGAGCAGTACGTC. Translating gives CASSLTAGSSYEQYV.

CDR3 residues: CASSLDGQDTEAFF. The CDR3 DNA is TGTGCCAGCAGCTTAGATGGGCAGGACACTGAAGCTTTCTTT. This chain connects TRBV11-3 to TRBJ1-1; D gene ambiguous. Germline V gives CDR1 SGHNT, CDR2 YENEEA. The V end was cut by 0 bases, the J end by 3 bases, with 8 bases between. The length of the CDR3 is 14 residues.

The rearrangement joins TRBV11-1 to TRBJ1-1; TRBD1 is a possible D gene (6 bases). V dropped 2 bases and J dropped 4 bases, with 17 bases sitting between them. CDR3 length equals 16 residues. CDR1 is SGHAT and CDR2 is FQDESV in the germline V gene (reference sequence). In DNA, the CDR3 is TGTGCCAGCAGCTTACACCCGGGACACTCAACCACTGAAGCTTTCTTT. Its protein is CASSLHPGHSTTEAFF.

This clone was observed once. The chain combines TRBV30 with TRBJ1-2, with D perhaps TRBD1 (6 bases). This CDR3 spans 15 amino acids. Germline lookup yields CDR1 GTSNPN and CDR2 SVGIG (reference sequence). The V gene lost 0 bases and the J gene lost 4 bases, with 15 bases spanning the gap. For the CDR3, the DNA is TGTGCCTGGAGTGTACGGGCAGGGGCAGGCTATGGCTACACCTTC. Translating gives CAWSVRAGAGYGYTF. The full variable domain, in which reference TRBV30 and TRBJ1-2 provide the parts outside the CDR3, is SQTIHQWPATLVQPVGSPLSLECTVEGTSNPNLYWYRQAAGRGLQLLFYSVGIGQISSEVPQNLSASRPQDRQFILSSKKLLLSDSGFYLCAWSVRAGAGYGYTFGSGTRLTVV.

V usage is TRBV5-4 and J usage is TRBJ2-7; TRBD1 aligns across 7 bases. V trimming: 1 base; J trimming: 1 base; junction bases outside the gene matches: 5. The CDR3 runs 15 residues. Looked up from germline, CDR1 is SGHNT and CDR2 is YYREEE (reference sequence). This CDR3 reads CASSLNSGQSYEQYF. The CDR3 DNA is TGTGCCAGCAGCTTGAATTCGGGACAGTCCTACGAGCAGTACTTC.

The V gene is TRBV11-2, the J gene TRBJ1-1, with 9 bases aligning to TRBD1. Germline V gives CDR1 SGHAT, CDR2 FQNNGV. V was pared by 2 bases and J by 0 bases, with 4 bases of the junction left unmatched. This CDR3 comprises 16 residues. The DNA for the CDR3 is TGTGCCAGCAGCTTAAAAGGGACAGGGATGAACACTGAAGCTTTCTTT. Translated, it gives CASSLKGTGMNTEAFF.

J is TRBJ2-2 and V is TRBV19; tentative D call: TRBD1 (7 bases). The CDR3 extends over 15 amino acids. V lost 3 bases and J lost 7, with 15 bases in between. Germline assignment: CDR1 LNHDA and CDR2 SQIVND (reference sequence). The CDR3 loop reads CASSMEGALGGELFF. The DNA for the CDR3 is TGTGCCAGTAGTATGGAGGGGGCGCTCGGCGGGGAGCTGTTTTTT.

The chain has TRBV5-4 and TRBJ2-4; TRBD2 matches at 10 bases. Germline values: CDR1 SGHNT, CDR2 YYREEE (reference sequence). This CDR3 has 15 amino acids. The V segment lost 3 bases and the J segment 4 bases; nucleotides outside the gene matches: 4. As DNA, the CDR3 is TGTGCCAGCAGCTCTAGCGGGGGCCTTAAAAACATTCAGTACTTC. Its protein product is CASSSSGGLKNIQYF.

By sample share, this clone is medium-sized. The rearrangement joins TRBV18 to TRBJ1-1, with D maybe TRBD1 (6 bases). The V gene lost 0 bases and the J gene lost 4 bases, with 15 bases spanning the gap. Germline-derived CDR1 and CDR2 are KGHSH and LQKENI. The length of the CDR3 is 16 residues. CDR3 nucleotide sequence: TGTGCCAGCTCACCACCTGAGGCGGGGGGCCGCACTGAAGCTTTCTTT. This encodes CASSPPEAGGRTEAFF.